The present T cell receptor beta chain was sequenced within a study of T cell responses to AZD1222 COVID-19 vaccine. Overall study findings and caveats: A mostly white British donor set with more females was recruited, and clonal diversity was possibly underestimated. The repertoires were collected only after the peak T cell response. Along spike, vaccine-associated CD4 TCRs were found throughout, with dominance at 160-218 and 743-854. Spike-specific TCR repertoires showed rising breadth and depth after two AZD1222 doses.

This CDR3 comprises 12 residues. The table came from immunoSEQ multiplex PCR; TCRdb's copy has only in-frame clones and leaves some out. The table shows 110,000 to 150,000 clones, with 90% to 95% occurring only once. For this clone: The antigen remains undetermined.

This receptor was obtained from an adult in good health. J is TRBJ1-1 and V is TRBV21-1. TRBV21-1 is listed as a pseudogene. The specimen comprised peripheral blood, sampled on day 0 of AZD1222 vaccination. CDR3 nucleotides: TGTGCCAGTTTTGGGGGTGATACTGAAGCTTTCTTT. Encoded protein: CASFGGDTEAFF.